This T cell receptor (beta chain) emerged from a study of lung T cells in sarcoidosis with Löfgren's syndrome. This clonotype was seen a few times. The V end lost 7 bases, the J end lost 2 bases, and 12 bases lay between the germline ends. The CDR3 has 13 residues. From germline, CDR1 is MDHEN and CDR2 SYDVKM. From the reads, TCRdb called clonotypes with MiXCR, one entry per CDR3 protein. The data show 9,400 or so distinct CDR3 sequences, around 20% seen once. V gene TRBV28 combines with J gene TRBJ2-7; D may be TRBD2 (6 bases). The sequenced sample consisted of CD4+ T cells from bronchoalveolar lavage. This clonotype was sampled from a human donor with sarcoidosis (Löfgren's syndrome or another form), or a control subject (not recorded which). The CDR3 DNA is TGTGCCAGCACCCTAGGCGGGGCCTACGAGCAGTACTTC. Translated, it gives CASTLGGAYEQYF.